The next 18 T cell receptor beta chains were all read from a single sample in a study of blood T cells in healthy people across ages. It was with a sample-barcoded 5' primer and a J-beta primer mix that a second PCR of about 6 to 11 cycles was run. TCRdb redid the calling of the 5' RACE reads with MiXCR, one entry per CDR3 protein. The sample records 650,000 to 700,000 distinct CDR3 sequences, about 30% being singletons. The source material was blood. The receptors come from a woman aged 80 or older in good health.

A few counts support this clonotype. A much larger clone differs by one base, so this may be a read error. The gene calls are TRBV2 and TRBJ2-2; tentatively, D is TRBD2 (5 bases). The CDR3 extends over 12 amino acids. The germline gives CDR1 SNHLY, CDR2 FYNNEI. The CDR3 DNA sequence: TGTGCCAGCAGAGAATCAACCGGGGAGCGGTTTTTT. Translated, it gives CASRESTGERFF.

In its sample, this clonotype was seen many times. V is TRBV9 and J is TRBJ2-1; 7 nucleotides match TRBD2. Germline CDR1 and CDR2: SGDLS and YYNGEE. CDR3 length equals 15 residues. The V segment lost 3 bases and the J segment 6 bases; nucleotides outside the gene matches: 9. CDR3 nucleotides: TGTGCCAGCAGCGCCGGGACCGGGGGGATCAATGAGCAGTTCTTC. Protein: CASSAGTGGINEQFF.

CDR3 nucleotide sequence: TGTGCCAGCAGTGGAGCCAGGGGGATGAACACTGAAGCTTTCTTT. The encoded protein is CASSGARGMNTEAFF. This chain uses TRBV25-1 with TRBJ1-1; 7 bases map to TRBD1. V was pared by 4 bases and J by 0 bases, with 5 bases of the junction left unmatched. From germline, CDR1 is MGHDK and CDR2 SYGVNS. The CDR3 has 15 amino acids.

This clonotype was recorded many times. The J gene is TRBJ2-5, the V gene TRBV7-7; 10 bases fit TRBD1. CDR1 and CDR2 (germline): SSHAT, FNYEAQ (reference sequence). V lost 5 bases, J lost 5 bases, and 11 bases stayed unmatched. The CDR3 is 16 amino acids. The CDR3 sequence: CASSGRGGQGIETQYF. Here the CDR3 DNA reads TGTGCCAGCAGCGGACGGGGGGGACAGGGGATCGAGACCCAGTACTTC.

In its sample, this clonotype was seen many times. The V and J genes are TRBV28 and TRBJ2-4, with 7 positions matching TRBD2. The V gene end was trimmed by 8 bases and the J gene end by 7 bases; junction bases not matched to a gene: 14. CDR1 and CDR2 (germline): MDHEN, SYDVKM. CDR3 size: 15 residues. This CDR3 is CASSSWGGSNNIQYF. The CDR3 coding sequence is TGTGCCAGCTCCTCGTGGGGGGGGAGTAATAACATTCAGTACTTC. The full variable domain, completed using reference TRBV28 and TRBJ2-4, is DVKVTQSSRYLVKRTGEKVFLECVQDMDHENMFWYRQDPGLGLRLIYFSYDVKMKEKGDIPEGYSVSREKKERFSLILESASTNQTSMYLCASSSWGGSNNIQYFGAGTRLSVL.

This clonotype was seen many times. V and J are TRBV5-1 and TRBJ2-1; D is uncertain. Germline loops: CDR1 SGHRS, CDR2 YFSETQ. Trimming shortened V by 4 bases and J by 0 bases, and 11 bases separated the two germline ends. The CDR3 is made up of 15 amino acids. This CDR3 reads CASSMDGGSYNEQFF. CDR3 in DNA: TGCGCCAGCAGCATGGACGGTGGCTCCTACAATGAGCAGTTCTTC.

This chain joins TRBV7-2 and TRBJ1-2; a weak D match, TRBD1 (6 bases). V was trimmed by 11 bases and J by 0 bases, leaving 13 bases between them. Germline V gives CDR1 SGHTA, CDR2 FQGNSA. This CDR3 is 13 amino acids long. The CDR3 bases are TGTGCCTCCGGGACATCGGCTAACTATGGCTACACCTTC. This sequence encodes CASGTSANYGYTF. The variable domain in full, completed from reference TRBV7-2 and TRBJ1-2, reads GAGVSQSPSNKVTEKGKDVELRCDPISGHTALYWYRQSLGQGLEFLIYFQGNSAPDKSGLPSDRFSAERTGGSVSTLTIQRTQQEDSAVYLCASGTSANYGYTFGSGTRLTVV.

The V call is TRBV12-3 or TRBV12-4, the J call TRBJ2-3; 8 bases are a match to TRBD2. V trimming: 4 bases; J trimming: 0 bases; junction bases outside the gene matches: 6. The CDR3 contains 16 residues. The CDR3: CASSYQRGRSTDTQYF. In DNA, the CDR3 is TGTGCCAGCAGTTATCAGCGGGGGAGAAGCACAGATACGCAGTATTTT.

This clonotype was detected only a few times. This chain joins TRBV7-2 and TRBJ1-5; D remains unclear. Trimming shortened V by 5 bases and J by 7 bases, and 15 bases separated the two germline ends. Germline V lookup: CDR1 SGHTA, CDR2 FQGNSA. This CDR3 is 14 amino acids long. This chain's CDR3 is CASSQLTGSQPQHF. The CDR3 nucleotides read TGTGCCAGCAGCCAACTAACGGGGAGCCAGCCCCAGCATTTT.

There are many counts of this clonotype. The chain uses TRBV2 and TRBJ1-1; D call uncertain. CDR1 and CDR2 (germline): SNHLY, FYNNEI. The CDR3 runs 17 residues. The V and J ends lost 2 bases and 0 bases respectively, with 16 bases between them. CDR3 coding DNA: TGTGCCAGCAGTGAAACGTCTACGGTTTTCGTGAACACTGAAGCTTTCTTT. This codes for CASSETSTVFVNTEAFF.

This clonotype was recorded a few times. A read error may explain this, as a much larger clone is one base away. V and J are TRBV28 and TRBJ2-1; TRBD2 matches at 8 bases. The DNA end favors TRBJ2-7, so the J call may be wrong. Germline V gene sequence: CDR1 MDHEN, CDR2 SYDVKM. CDR3 length: 16 amino acids. The CDR3 reads CASSQSTSVAYNEQYF. In DNA form, the CDR3 reads TGTGCCAGCAGTCAATCGACTAGCGTCGCGTACAATGAGCAGTACTTC.

This clonotype has a count of ten or more. The chain has TRBV12-3 or TRBV12-4 and TRBJ1-1; D may be TRBD1 (5 bases). The CDR3 runs 14 residues. Trimming cost V 8 bases and J 0 bases, with 13 bases left between them. The DNA for the CDR3 is TGTGCCAGCGGCAAGGGACGATTGAACACTGAAGCTTTCTTT. Translating gives CASGKGRLNTEAFF.

This clonotype was observed at least ten times. The chain carries TRBV7-2 and TRBJ2-1, with a tentative D call TRBD1 (7 bases). This CDR3 comprises 14 residues. CDR1 and CDR2 (germline): SGHTA, FQGNSA. The V and J ends lost 1 base and 8 bases respectively, with 12 bases between them. In nucleotides, the CDR3 is TGTGCCAGCAGCTTAGGCGGAGGGGGCCATGAGCAGTTCTTC. This encodes CASSLGGGGHEQFF.

With respect to this clonotype: With a much larger clone just one base away, this may be a read error. The V gene is TRBV10-1, the J gene TRBJ1-2; unclear D gene. CDR1 and CDR2 from the germline V gene are WNHNN and SYGVQD (reference sequence). Deletions cut 8 bases from V and 2 bases from J, with 15 bases between. The CDR3 sequence is 14 residues long. CDR3 in DNA: TGCGCCAGCGTTCGAAGAGGCCTCAACTATGGCTACACCTTC. It encodes CASVRRGLNYGYTF.

This chain uses TRBV6-6 with TRBJ2-7; maybe TRBD1 (5 bases). The V end was cut by 4 bases, the J end by 0 bases, with 10 bases between. The CDR3 is 14 residues long. In germline, CDR1 is MNHNY, CDR2 SVGAGI (reference sequence). The chain's CDR3 is CASSSTANSYEQYF. CDR3 in DNA: TGTGCCAGCAGTTCGACAGCCAACTCCTACGAGCAGTACTTC.

This clonotype was seen repeatedly, ten times or more. The rearrangement joins TRBV30 to TRBJ1-2, with 7 bases matching TRBD1. V shed 5 bases and J 5 bases; nucleotides not matched to a gene: 17. Germline CDR1 reads GTSNPN; CDR2 reads SVGIG (reference sequence). CDR3 length: 16 residues. CDR3 sequence (DNA): TGTGCCTGGGAACCCCACTATGACAGGGAGAGATATGGCTACACCTTC. It codes for CAWEPHYDRERYGYTF.

This clonotype has ten or more counts. The CDR3 is CASGETSYEQYF. DNA of the CDR3: TGTGCCAGTGGGGAGACCTCCTACGAGCAGTACTTC. The chain employs TRBV30 and TRBJ2-7, with D maybe TRBD2 (5 bases). V was clipped by 8 bases and J by 0 bases, with 11 bases between them. The germline V gene has CDR1 GTSNPN and CDR2 SVGIG (reference sequence). The CDR3 is 12 residues long.

The chain links TRBV20-1 to TRBJ2-4, with D maybe TRBD1 (6 bases). The CDR3 loop spans 12 amino acids. V was cut by 6 bases and J by 13 bases, with 19 bases left in between. Germline CDR1 and CDR2: DFQATT and SNEGSKA (reference sequence). This chain's CDR3 is CSASLTGKEQYF. CDR3 bases: TGCAGTGCCAGCCTAACAGGGAAAGAGCAGTACTTC.